These 11 T cell receptor beta chains originate from one sample sequenced in a study of T cell changes during pregnancy in multiple sclerosis. Only in-frame clones appear in the TCRdb table, and some are missing; sequencing was by immunoSEQ multiplex PCR. The sample lists approximately 99,000 clones, over 75% occurring once. Sequenced here: peripheral blood, sampled in the second trimester of pregnancy. Every receptor here comes from a female donor in good health, enrolled as a control in a pregnancy study.

This clone appeared a single time. The chain uses TRBV27 and TRBJ2-1; TRBD2 aligns across 8 bases. Germline trimming cut 3 bases from V and 10 bases from J; bases unmatched to any gene: 8. The length of the CDR3 is 14 residues. Germline values: CDR1 MNHEY, CDR2 SMNVEV (reference sequence). CDR3 sequence (DNA): TGTGCCAGCAGTTTCCTCTCCCGGGAGGGGGAGCAGTTCTTC. This encodes CASSFLSREGEQFF.

The V call is TRBV6-5, the J call TRBJ1-2, with 7 bases fitting TRBD1. With 5 bases clipped from V and 4 bases from J, the junction kept 10 bases outside the gene matches. The CDR3 is 15 amino acids. Germline V gene lookup returns CDR1 MNHEY and CDR2 SVGAGI. CDR3 nucleotides: TGTGCCAGCAGTACTTTAAGGGGGCGCGGCTATGGCTACACCTTC. Its protein is CASSTLRGRGYGYTF.

The rearrangement joins TRBV7-2 to TRBJ2-3, with unresolved D. The CDR3 has 13 residues. The germline V gene has CDR1 SGHTA and CDR2 FQGNSA. Deletions cut 6 bases from V and 3 bases from J, with 10 bases between. The CDR3 nucleotides read TGTGCCAGCAGAAGAACAATTACAGATACGCAGTATTTT. This translates into CASRRTITDTQYF.

Written as DNA, the CDR3 is TGTGCCAGCAGTGAGGACAGGGGGCCCGTCGAGCAGTACTTC. It is translated as CASSEDRGPVEQYF. The rearrangement links TRBV6-1 to TRBJ2-7, with 11 bases aligning to TRBD1. The junction had 4 bases not matched to a gene; V was cut back by 3 bases and J by 6 bases. Germline lookup yields CDR1 MNHNS and CDR2 SASEGT. The CDR3 runs to 14 residues.

The chain uses TRBV27 and TRBJ2-1; 11 nucleotides match TRBD1. Germline V gives CDR1 MNHEY, CDR2 SMNVEV (reference sequence). J lost 4 bases, V lost 2 bases, and 1 base had no gene match. This CDR3 is 15 amino acids long. As DNA, the CDR3 is TGTGCCAGCAGTTTAGGGACAGGGGGATACAATGAGCAGTTCTTC. The encoded protein is CASSLGTGGYNEQFF.

The rearrangement joins TRBV5-6 to TRBJ2-3; TRBD1 matches 8 bases. The CDR3 sequence is 14 residues long. Losses at the gene ends were 3 bases for V and 4 bases for J; bases not matched to a gene: 4. Looked up from germline, CDR1 is SGHDT and CDR2 is YYEEEE. The DNA for the CDR3 is TGTGCCAGCAGCTCCCTGGACAGGGCAGATACGCAGTATTTT. The encoded protein is CASSSLDRADTQYF.

The V and J genes are TRBV19 and TRBJ2-7, with TRBD1 matching over 7 bases. Germline lookup yields CDR1 LNHDA and CDR2 SQIVND (reference sequence). This CDR3 spans 14 amino acids. Trimming at V came to 4 bases and at J to 7 bases, leaving 10 bases not matched to a gene. The DNA for the CDR3 is TGTGCCAGTAGTAGCTGGACAGGACTTGAAGAGCAGTACTTC. Its translation is CASSSWTGLEEQYF.

The V and J genes are TRBV5-1 and TRBJ2-7; 13 bases fit TRBD2. Germline V gene sequence: CDR1 SGHRS, CDR2 YFSETQ. CDR3 size: 16 residues. V lost 1 base to trimming and J lost 2 bases; unmatched junction nucleotides: 3. The CDR3 nucleotides read TGCGCCAGCAGCTTGCTACTAGCGGGAGGGCCCTACGAGCAGTACTTC. Its translation: CASSLLLAGGPYEQYF.

The rearrangement joins TRBV5-1 to TRBJ2-7, with D perhaps TRBD1 (5 bases). The CDR3 has 14 residues. V lost 3 bases, J lost 2 bases, and 12 bases lay in between. Germline V gene data show CDR1 as SGHRS and CDR2 as YFSETQ. The CDR3 sequence: CASSSLSGPYEQYF. The CDR3 nucleotides read TGCGCCAGCAGCTCACTCTCAGGGCCCTACGAGCAGTACTTC.

The chain has TRBV6-1 and TRBJ1-2; 7 nucleotides align to TRBD1. V trimming: 5 bases; J trimming: 2 bases; junction bases outside the gene matches: 2. The CDR3 is 13 amino acids. Germline CDR1 and CDR2: MNHNS and SASEGT. The CDR3: CASSRQGNYGYTF. The CDR3 DNA is TGTGCCAGCAGTCGACAGGGAAACTATGGCTACACCTTC.

The chain combines TRBV29-1 with TRBJ1-3; a possible D gene is TRBD1 (6 bases). V dropped 4 bases and J dropped 5 bases, with 12 bases sitting between them. Germline V gene data show CDR1 as SQVTM and CDR2 as ANQGSEA. The CDR3 is made up of 13 amino acids. The CDR3 bases are TGCAGCGTTGGATTACAGGGCCGAAACACCATATATTTT. Its translation: CSVGLQGRNTIYF.